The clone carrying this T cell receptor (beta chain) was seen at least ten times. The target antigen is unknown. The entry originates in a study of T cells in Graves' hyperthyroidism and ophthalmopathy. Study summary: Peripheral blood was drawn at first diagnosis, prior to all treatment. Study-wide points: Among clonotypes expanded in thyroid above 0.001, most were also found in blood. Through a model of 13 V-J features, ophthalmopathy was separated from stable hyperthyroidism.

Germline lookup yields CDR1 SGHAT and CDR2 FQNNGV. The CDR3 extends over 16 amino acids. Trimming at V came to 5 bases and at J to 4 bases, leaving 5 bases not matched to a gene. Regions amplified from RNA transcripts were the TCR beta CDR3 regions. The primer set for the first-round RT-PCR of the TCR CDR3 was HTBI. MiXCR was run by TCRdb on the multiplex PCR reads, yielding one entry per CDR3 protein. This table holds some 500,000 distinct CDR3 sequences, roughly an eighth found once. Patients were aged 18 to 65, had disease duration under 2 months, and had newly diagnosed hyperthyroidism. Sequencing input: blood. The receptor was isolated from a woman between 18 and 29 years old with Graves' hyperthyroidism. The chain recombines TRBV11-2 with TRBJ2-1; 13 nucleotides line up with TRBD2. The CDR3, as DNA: TGTGCCAGCAGCCGGACTAGCGGGAGCTTATACAATGAGCAGTTCTTC. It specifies CASSRTSGSLYNEQFF.